Below are 21 T cell receptor beta chains sequenced from a single sample in a study of Ad26.COV2.S vaccination and SARS-CoV-2 variants. Only in-frame clones appear in the TCRdb table, and some are missing; sequencing was by immunoSEQ multiplex PCR. The sample holds about 680,000 clones; 89% are singletons and the top ten take roughly 1.5%. The treatment: some 20 received Ad26.COV2.S at low or high dose, single or two shots; about 5 received placebo; per-sample allocation not given. Sampling happened 63 days after the first vaccine or placebo injection. Sequenced here: peripheral blood, sampled in a trial of Ad26.COV2.S vaccine versus placebo. Every receptor here comes from a person aged 18-65 years who received the Ad26.COV2.S COVID-19 vaccine or a placebo.

The chain couples TRBV9 to TRBJ2-5, with TRBD2 matching 9 bases. Losses at the gene ends were 3 bases for V and 1 base for J; bases not matched to a gene: 4. The CDR3 extends over 15 amino acids. The germline CDR1 and CDR2 sequences are SGDLS and YYNGEE. CDR3 bases: TGTGCCAGCAGCGAGGGGACTAGCCCCCAAGAGACCCAGTACTTC. Translating it yields CASSEGTSPQETQYF.

This clone appeared a few times. The genes are TRBV18 and TRBJ1-1; no clear D gene. CDR3 length: 13 residues. Looked up from germline, CDR1 is KGHSH and CDR2 is LQKENI. V lost 2 bases, J lost 7 bases, and 11 bases lay in between. CDR3 DNA: TGTGCCAGCTCACCAAATCAAGCAGATGAAGCTTTCTTT. Translating gives CASSPNQADEAFF.

The CDR3 loop reads CSVAKSGTSGRNNEQFF. As DNA, the CDR3 is TGCAGCGTTGCAAAATCCGGGACTAGCGGGAGAAACAATGAGCAGTTCTTC. The V and J genes are TRBV29-1 and TRBJ2-1; 14 bases align to TRBD2. The CDR3 loop spans 17 amino acids. Germline assignment: CDR1 SQVTM and CDR2 ANQGSEA. Trimming at V came to 4 bases and at J to 5 bases, leaving 10 bases not matched to a gene.

The genes are TRBV9 and TRBJ2-1, with D perhaps matching TRBD2 (6 bases). V gave up 4 bases and J gave up 5 bases, with 19 bases separating them. The CDR3 is 16 residues long. Germline V CDR1 and CDR2: SGDLS, YYNGEE. CDR3 DNA sequence: TGTGCCAGCAGCCCAGAGGTTGGCGGGAAACACAATGAGCAGTTCTTC. Residues: CASSPEVGGKHNEQFF.

This clone appeared a few times. This sequence joins TRBV4-1 and TRBJ2-2, with 8 nucleotides matching TRBD2. Trimming cost V 1 base and J 7 bases; bases outside gene matches: 8. The germline CDR1 and CDR2 sequences are MGHRA and YSYEKL. The length of the CDR3 is 16 residues. The CDR3 is CASSQAKGLVNGELFF. In nucleotides, the CDR3 is TGCGCCAGCAGCCAAGCCAAGGGACTAGTGAACGGGGAGCTGTTTTTT.

V gene TRBV14 combines with J gene TRBJ2-3, with a weak D call TRBD2 (6 bases). Trimming pared 2 bases from V and 2 bases from J, leaving 14 bases between. The CDR3 length is 16 residues. In germline, CDR1 is SGHDN, CDR2 FVKESK. The CDR3 spells CASSQSAGRITDTQYF. DNA of the CDR3: TGTGCCAGCAGCCAATCCGCGGGGCGAATCACAGATACGCAGTATTTT.

The rearrangement uses TRBV19 and TRBJ1-6; D is uncertain. The CDR3 runs to 15 residues. Germline CDR1 reads LNHDA; CDR2 reads SQIVND (reference sequence). V was pared by 1 base and J by 7 bases, with 11 bases between. CDR3 coding DNA: TGTGCCAGTAGTATAGCCCCGGACGTAAATTCACCCCTCCACTTT. It translates to CASSIAPDVNSPLHF.

The chain employs TRBV2 and TRBJ2-5, with 8 positions matching TRBD2. V trimming: 8 bases; J trimming: 2 bases; junction bases outside the gene matches: 7. CDR1 and CDR2 from the germline V gene are SNHLY and FYNNEI. The CDR3 covers 14 residues. CDR3 DNA sequence: TGTGCCAGCGGTAGCGGGAAATTACAAGAGACCCAGTACTTC. The encoded protein is CASGSGKLQETQYF. The variable domain in full, completed from reference TRBV2 and TRBJ2-5, reads EPEVTQTPSHQVTQMGQEVILRCVPISNHLYFYWYRQILGQKVEFLVSFYNNEISEKSEIFDDQFSVERPDGSNFTLKIRSTKLEDSAMYFCASGSGKLQETQYFGPGTRLLVL.

A remark on this clone: The same CDR3 is also encoded by other DNA sequences in this sample. The V and J genes are TRBV18 and TRBJ2-3, with TRBD2 identical over 11 bases. This CDR3 region has 15 residues. Per the germline V gene, CDR1 is KGHSH and CDR2 is LQKENI. The ends lost 3 bases at V and 3 bases at J; junction bases unmatched: 2. As DNA, the CDR3 is TGTGCCAGCTCACCGGTAGCGGGGGGGACAGATACGCAGTATTTT. This gives the protein CASSPVAGGTDTQYF.

The V call is TRBV7-9, the J call TRBJ2-5, with D perhaps TRBD1 (6 bases). CDR1 is SEHNR and CDR2 is FQNEAQ in the germline V gene (reference sequence). The CDR3 totals 13 residues. The V and J ends lost 5 bases and 2 bases respectively, with 9 bases between them. DNA of the CDR3: TGTGCCAGCAGCCGGGGACAACAAGAGACCCAGTACTTC. This codes for CASSRGQQETQYF. Drawing the rest from reference TRBV7-9 and TRBJ2-5, the complete variable domain is DTGVSQNPRHKITKRGQNVTFRCDPISEHNRLYWYRQTLGQGPEFLTYFQNEAQLEKSRLLSDRFSAERPKGSFSTLEIQRTEQGDSAMYLCASSRGQQETQYFGPGTRLLVL.

J is TRBJ2-2 and V is TRBV24-1, with 11 nucleotides matching TRBD1. V lost 2 bases and J lost 6; bases outside the gene matches: 10. There are 18 residues in the CDR3. The germline V gene has CDR1 KGHDR and CDR2 SFDVKD. The CDR3 spells CATSDSMDRGRVSGELFF. The CDR3 nucleotides are TGTGCCACCAGTGATTCCATGGACAGGGGGCGCGTCTCCGGGGAGCTGTTTTTT.

V is TRBV2 and J is TRBJ2-5; D is undetermined. The CDR3 length is 11 residues. Trimming took off 4 bases at V and 5 bases at J, with 5 bases between the two ends. Per the germline V gene, CDR1 is SNHLY and CDR2 is FYNNEI. The CDR3 bases are TGTGCCAGCAGTGCATTTGAGACCCAGTACTTC. Encoded protein: CASSAFETQYF.

The chain links TRBV4-3 to TRBJ2-7, with 7 bases aligning to TRBD1. The V gene's germline CDR1 is LGHNA and CDR2 YSLEER. The V gene end was trimmed by 4 bases and the J gene end by 3 bases; junction bases not matched to a gene: 3. The CDR3 has 13 amino acids. The CDR3 sequence: CASSRGQDYEQYF. The CDR3 coding sequence is TGCGCCAGCAGCCGAGGACAGGACTACGAGCAGTACTTC.

The chain links TRBV10-2 to TRBJ2-1; a possible D gene is TRBD2 (6 bases). The V gene's germline CDR1 is WSHSY and CDR2 SAAADI. The V end was cut by 7 bases, the J end by 4 bases, with 14 bases between. This CDR3 has 14 amino acids. CDR3 DNA: TGCGCCAGCAACTCGGGACTGCATTACAATGAGCAGTTCTTC. Its protein is CASNSGLHYNEQFF.

This sequence joins TRBV30 and TRBJ2-1; 7 bases are a match to TRBD2. Per germline, CDR1 GTSNPN and CDR2 SVGIG (reference sequence). J was trimmed by 3 bases and V by 8 bases; bases with no gene match: 4. This CDR3 is built from 12 residues. CDR3 nucleotides: TGTGCCAAAAGCGGGGTCTACAATGAGCAGTTCTTC. As protein: CAKSGVYNEQFF.

CDR3 nucleotide sequence: TGTGCCAGCAGAATTGACAGGTTGACTGAAGCTTTCTTT. This translates into CASRIDRLTEAFF. The J gene is TRBJ1-1, the V gene TRBV2, with D maybe TRBD1 (6 bases). The V end lost 6 bases, the J end lost 5 bases, and 13 bases lay between the germline ends. The CDR3 consists of 13 residues. Germline V gene lookup returns CDR1 SNHLY and CDR2 FYNNEI.

The chain carries TRBV11-3 and TRBJ2-1, with TRBD2 identical over 12 bases. The V segment lost 5 bases and the J segment 10 bases; nucleotides outside the gene matches: 9. This CDR3 is built from 15 residues. CDR1 and CDR2 from the germline V gene are SGHNT and YENEEA. The CDR3 DNA reads TGTGCCAGCAGCCCCCGACTAGCGGGAGCGGAGGAGCAGTTCTTC. Translated, it gives CASSPRLAGAEEQFF.

The V gene is TRBV25-1, the J gene TRBJ1-6; 7 bases match TRBD1. This CDR3 region has 14 residues. CDR1 is MGHDK and CDR2 is SYGVNS in the germline V gene. V gave up 3 bases and J gave up 7 bases; unmatched junction bases: 3. CDR3 residues: CASSEGQRNSPLHF. DNA for the CDR3: TGTGCCAGCAGTGAGGGACAGAGAAATTCACCCCTCCACTTT.

The chain recombines TRBV27 with TRBJ2-7, with 7 positions matching TRBD1. The CDR3 is 13 residues long. Per the germline V gene, CDR1 is MNHEY and CDR2 is SMNVEV (reference sequence). V lost 3 bases to trimming and J lost 3 bases; unmatched junction nucleotides: 2. Here the CDR3 reads CASSFNRGYEQYF. The CDR3 bases are TGTGCCAGCAGTTTTAACAGGGGCTACGAGCAGTACTTC.

This clone showed up just once. The chain employs TRBV10-2 and TRBJ1-5; TRBD1 matches 8 bases. The junction had 3 bases not matched to a gene; V was cut back by 0 bases and J by 5 bases. Germline V gives CDR1 WSHSY, CDR2 SAAADI. The CDR3 has 15 amino acids. Written as DNA, the CDR3 is TGCGCCAGCAGTGAGTCGGGGACAGGTCATCAGCCCCAGCATTTT. This gives the protein CASSESGTGHQPQHF.

The chain uses TRBV6-1 and TRBJ2-5; D remains ambiguous. The CDR3 is made up of 13 amino acids. Germline lookup yields CDR1 MNHNS and CDR2 SASEGT. Trimming cost V 0 bases and J 7 bases, with 9 bases left between them. The DNA for the CDR3 is TGTGCCAGCAGTGAAGCGCTTCGAGGGACCCAGTACTTC. This encodes CASSEALRGTQYF.